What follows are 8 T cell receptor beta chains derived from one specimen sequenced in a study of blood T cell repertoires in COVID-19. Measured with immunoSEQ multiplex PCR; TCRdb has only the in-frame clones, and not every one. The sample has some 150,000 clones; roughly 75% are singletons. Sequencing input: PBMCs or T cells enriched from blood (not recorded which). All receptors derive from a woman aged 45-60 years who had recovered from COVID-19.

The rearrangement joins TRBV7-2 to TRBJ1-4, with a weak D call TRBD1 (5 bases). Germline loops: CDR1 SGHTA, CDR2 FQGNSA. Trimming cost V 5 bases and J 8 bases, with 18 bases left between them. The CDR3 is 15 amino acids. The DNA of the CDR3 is TGTGCCAGCAGCCTCGGCCAGGGAGGGAGGGAAAAACTGTTTTTT. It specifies CASSLGQGGREKLFF. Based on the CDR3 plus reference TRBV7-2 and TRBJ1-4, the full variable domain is GAGVSQSPSNKVTEKGKDVELRCDPISGHTALYWYRQSLGQGLEFLIYFQGNSAPDKSGLPSDRFSAERTGGSVSTLTIQRTQQEDSAVYLCASSLGQGGREKLFFGSGTQLSVL.

The DNA of the CDR3 is TGTGCCAGTAGCCCAGGGGGTAGCTATGGCTACACCTTC. Translating it yields CASSPGGSYGYTF. The genes are TRBV19 and TRBJ1-2; 7 bases are shared with TRBD1. The CDR3 is made up of 13 amino acids. Unmatched junction bases numbered 5, after V lost 6 bases and J lost 4 bases. CDR1 and CDR2 from the germline V gene are LNHDA and SQIVND (reference sequence).

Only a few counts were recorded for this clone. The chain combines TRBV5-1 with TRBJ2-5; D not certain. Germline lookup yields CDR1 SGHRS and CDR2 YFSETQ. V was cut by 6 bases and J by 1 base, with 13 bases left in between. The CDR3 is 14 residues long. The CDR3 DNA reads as TGCGCCAGCACCCTCGGTAGAACCCAAGAGACCCAGTACTTC. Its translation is CASTLGRTQETQYF.

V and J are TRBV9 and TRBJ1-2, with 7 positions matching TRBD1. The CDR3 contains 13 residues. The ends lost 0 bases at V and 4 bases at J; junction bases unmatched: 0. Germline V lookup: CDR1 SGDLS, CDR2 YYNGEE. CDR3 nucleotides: TGTGCCAGCAGCGTAGCAGGGGGCTATGGCTACACCTTC. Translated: CASSVAGGYGYTF.

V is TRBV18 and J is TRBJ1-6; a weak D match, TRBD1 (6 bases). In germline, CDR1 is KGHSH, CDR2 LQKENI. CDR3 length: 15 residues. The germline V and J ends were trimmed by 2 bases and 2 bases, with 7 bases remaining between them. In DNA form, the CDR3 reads TGTGCCAGCTCACCAGGGGGCGCCTATAATTCACCCCTCCACTTT. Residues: CASSPGGAYNSPLHF.

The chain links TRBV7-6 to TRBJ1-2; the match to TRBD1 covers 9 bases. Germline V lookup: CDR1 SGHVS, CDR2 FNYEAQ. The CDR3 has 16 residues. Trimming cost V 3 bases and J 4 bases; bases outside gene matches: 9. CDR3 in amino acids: CASSLGDRGGGYGYTF. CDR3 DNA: TGTGCCAGCAGCTTGGGAGACAGGGGGGGAGGCTATGGCTACACCTTC.

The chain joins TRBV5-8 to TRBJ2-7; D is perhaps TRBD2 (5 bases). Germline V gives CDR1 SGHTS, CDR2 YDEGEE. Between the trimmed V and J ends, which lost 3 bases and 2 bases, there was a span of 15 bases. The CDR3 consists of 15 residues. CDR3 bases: TGTGCCAGCAGCTGGCGGGCCTCCCAAACCTACGAGCAGTACGTC. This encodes CASSWRASQTYEQYV.

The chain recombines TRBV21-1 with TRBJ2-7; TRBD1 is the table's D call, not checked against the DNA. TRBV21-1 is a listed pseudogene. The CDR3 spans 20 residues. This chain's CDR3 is CASSENKGFMGQGDSYEQYF. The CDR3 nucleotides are TGTGCCAGCAGCGAAAATAAAGGGTTCATGGGACAGGGCGATTCCTACGAGCAGTACTTC.